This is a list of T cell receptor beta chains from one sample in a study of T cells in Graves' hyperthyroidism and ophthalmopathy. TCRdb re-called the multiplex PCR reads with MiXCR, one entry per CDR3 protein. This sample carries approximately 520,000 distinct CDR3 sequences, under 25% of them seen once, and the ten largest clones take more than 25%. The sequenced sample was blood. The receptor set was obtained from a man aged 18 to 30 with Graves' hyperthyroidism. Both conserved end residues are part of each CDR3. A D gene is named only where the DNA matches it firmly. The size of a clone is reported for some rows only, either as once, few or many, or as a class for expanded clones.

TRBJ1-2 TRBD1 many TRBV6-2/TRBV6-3 TGTGCCACCAACGACAGGGTCTATGGCTACACCTTC CATNDRVYGYTF
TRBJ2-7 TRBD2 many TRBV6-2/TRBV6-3 TGTGCCAGCATTATGAGTTGGCGGGGGGTAACCTACGAGCAGTACTTC CASIMSWRGVTYEQYF
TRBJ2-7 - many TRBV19 TGTGCCAGTAGTATCGCGACTCCCTCCTACGAGCAGTACTTC CASSIATPSYEQYF
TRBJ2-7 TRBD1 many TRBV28 TGTGCCAGCAGTCGGACAGGGTTTGGCGAGCAGTACTTC CASSRTGFGEQYF
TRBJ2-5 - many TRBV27 TGTGCCAGCAGTTCGTCAAGCGGCTGGGGGGACCAGTACTTC CASSSSSGWGDQYF
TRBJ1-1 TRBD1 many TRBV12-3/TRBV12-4 TGTGCCAGCAGTTTTCGGGGACAGGGGGCGAGGACTGAAGCTTTCTTT CASSFRGQGARTEAFF
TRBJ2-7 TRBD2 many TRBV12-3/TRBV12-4 TGTGCCAGCAGCTTAACTAGCGGCCGAGGGTCCTACGAGCAGTACTTC CASSLTSGRGSYEQYF
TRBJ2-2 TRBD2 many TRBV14 TGTGCCAGCAGCCAAGCCCTAGCGGGGGGGCAACGGATCACCGGGGAGCTGTTTTTT CASSQALAGGQRITGELFF
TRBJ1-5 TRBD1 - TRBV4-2 TGTGCCAGCAGCCAGATACCGGGACAGGGGAATCAGCCCCAGCATTTT CASSQIPGQGNQPQHF
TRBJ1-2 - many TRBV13 TGTGCCAGCAGCAACTACCCCTGGGGCTACACCTTC CASSNYPWGYTF
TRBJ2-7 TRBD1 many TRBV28 TGTGCCAGCAGTTTGGACAGGTTGTTCTCCTACGAGCAGTACTTC CASSLDRLFSYEQYF
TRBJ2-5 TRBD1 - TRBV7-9 TGTGCCAGCAGCTTAGGGGACAGGGACAAAGAGACCCAGTACTTC CASSLGDRDKETQYF
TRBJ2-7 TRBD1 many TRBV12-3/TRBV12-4 TGTGCCAGCAGTTTATGGGGACAGGGCACCCACGAGCAGTACTTC CASSLWGQGTHEQYF
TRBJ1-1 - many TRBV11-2 TGTGCCAGCGGGGACTTACCTGAAGCTTTCTTT CASGDLPEAFF
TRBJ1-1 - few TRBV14 TGTGCCAGCAGCCATCGCAACCTGAGGGGAACTGAGAACACTGAAGCTTTCTTT CASSHRNLRGTENTEAFF
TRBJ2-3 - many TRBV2 TGTGCCAGCAGCTCCGGGCCCCCTGGAGATACGCAGTATTTT CASSSGPPGDTQYF
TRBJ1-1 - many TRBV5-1 TGCGCCAGCAGACAGACAGACCTGAACACTGAAGCTTTCTTT CASRQTDLNTEAFF
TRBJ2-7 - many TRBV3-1 TGTGCCAGCAGCCAACAGGGGATCTGGTACTTC CASSQQGIWYF
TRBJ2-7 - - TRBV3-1 TGTGCCAGCAGCCCTGGGATTACCTACGAGCAGTACTTC CASSPGITYEQYF
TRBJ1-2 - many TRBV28 TGTGCCAGCAGTCGGGTCGATGGCTACACCTTC CASSRVDGYTF
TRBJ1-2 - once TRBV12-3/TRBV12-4 TGTGCCAGTCTTGGACAGACCTATGGCTACACCTTC CASLGQTYGYTF
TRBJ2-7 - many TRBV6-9 TGTGCTGAAGGCTCCACAACGACCTCCCAAGACGAGCAGTACTTC CAEGSTTTSQDEQYF
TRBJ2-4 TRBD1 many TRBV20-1 TGCTCAACGGGACAGGGGGCAGGCGCCAAAAACATTCAGTACTTC CSTGQGAGAKNIQYF
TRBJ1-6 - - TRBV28 TGCTCCACAGGGCCCGGGGATAATTCACCCCTCCACTTT CSTGPGDNSPLHF
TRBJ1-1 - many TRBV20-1 TGCCAAACTCGATTAAACACTGAAGCTTTCTTT CQTRLNTEAFF
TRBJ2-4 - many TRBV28 TGTGCCAGCAGTTTGCCCAGGGATACGGGAAACATTCAGTACTTC CASSLPRDTGNIQYF
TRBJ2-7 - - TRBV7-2 TGTGCCAGCAGCTTAGGGGTAAGGCTCAGTAACTACGAGCAGTACTTC CASSLGVRLSNYEQYF
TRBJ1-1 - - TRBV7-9 TGTGCCACCCAGCCCGTCGGTAACACTGAAGCTTTCTTT CATQPVGNTEAFF
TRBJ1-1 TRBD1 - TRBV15 TGTGCCACCAGCACCCTTCGGGACAGGGCGACTGAAGCTTTCTTT CATSTLRDRATEAFF
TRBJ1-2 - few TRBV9 TGTGCCAGCAGCACTCGTATGGCAGGGCCCGACTATGGCTACACCTTC CASSTRMAGPDYGYTF
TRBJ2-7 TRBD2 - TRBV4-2 TGTGCCAGCAGCCAACGTCCAGCGGGAGAGTCCTACGAGCAGTACTTC CASSQRPAGESYEQYF
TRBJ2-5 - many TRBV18 TGTGCCAGCTCACCCCGGGCAAGGACCCAGTACTTC CASSPRARTQYF
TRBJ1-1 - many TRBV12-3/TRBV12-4 TGTGCCAGCACCTTCCACCCGCTGAACACTGAAGCTTTCTTT CASTFHPLNTEAFF
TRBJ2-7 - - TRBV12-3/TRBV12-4 TGTGCCAGCAGTTTAAACGAGGGTGGGTACGAGCAGTACTTC CASSLNEGGYEQYF
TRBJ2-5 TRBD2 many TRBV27 TGTGCCAGCAGTTTATTTGCCCCTCTAGCGGGAAAACAAGAGACCCAGTACTTC CASSLFAPLAGKQETQYF
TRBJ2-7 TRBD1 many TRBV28 TGTGCCAGCATTACCGCCGGGACAGGCTACGAGCAGTACTTC CASITAGTGYEQYF
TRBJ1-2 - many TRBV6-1 TGTGCCAGCAGGTCGGACAGAGACTATGGCTACACCTTC CASRSDRDYGYTF
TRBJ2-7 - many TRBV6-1 TGTGCCAGCAGTCGCACGACTGCCCTATCCTACGAGCAGTACTTC CASSRTTALSYEQYF
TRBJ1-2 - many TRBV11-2 TGTGCCAGCAGCTCCGGATGGGGAAAGGATGGCTACACCTTC CASSSGWGKDGYTF
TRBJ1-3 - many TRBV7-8 TGTGCCAGCAGCCCTTCAAGCCCCTCTGGAAACACCATATATTTT CASSPSSPSGNTIYF
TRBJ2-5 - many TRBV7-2 TGTGCCAGCAGCACCATTTCCGGGACCCAAGAGACCCAGTACTTC CASSTISGTQETQYF
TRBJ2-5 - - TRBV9 TGTGCCAGCAGCCCAATGGATGGCCAAGAGACCCAGTACTTC CASSPMDGQETQYF
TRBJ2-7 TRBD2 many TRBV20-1 TGCAGTGCTAGTCGGGCTGGAGCGGGGGTCGAGCAGTACTTC CSASRAGAGVEQYF
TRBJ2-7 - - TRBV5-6 TGTGCCAGCAGCCTGCGTAAGCTGCCTCTTATCTCCTACGAGCAGTACTTC CASSLRKLPLISYEQYF
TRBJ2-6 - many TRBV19 TGTGCCAGTAGCAGACAGGCGAACTCTGGGGCCAACGTCCTGACTTTC CASSRQANSGANVLTF
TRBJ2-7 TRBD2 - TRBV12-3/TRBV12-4 TGTGCCAGCAGTTTACTAGCGGGGGGGACTGTGTACGAGCAGTACTTC CASSLLAGGTVYEQYF
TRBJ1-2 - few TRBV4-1 TGCGCCAGCAGCCATGATACACCAAACTATGGCTACACCTTC CASSHDTPNYGYTF
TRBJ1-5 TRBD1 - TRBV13 TGTGCCAGCAGCGAGTTATCCGGGACAGGAGACCATAGCAATCAGCCCCAGCATTTT CASSELSGTGDHSNQPQHF
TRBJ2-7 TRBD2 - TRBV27 TGTGCCAGCAGTGAAGGGACTAAGGACGAGCAGTACTTC CASSEGTKDEQYF
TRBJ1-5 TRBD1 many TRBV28 TGTGCCAGCAGACCGGGACAGGGTCATCAGCCCCAGCATTTT CASRPGQGHQPQHF
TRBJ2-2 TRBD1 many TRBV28 TGTGCCAGCTTGACAGGGCTAGGCGGGGAGCTGTTTTTT CASLTGLGGELFF
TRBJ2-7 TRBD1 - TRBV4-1 TGCGCCAGCAGCCAAGATGGCCTCATGGGGACAGGGGGACACGAGCAGTACTTC CASSQDGLMGTGGHEQYF
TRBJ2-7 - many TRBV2 TGTGCCAGCACCCGGACAGAGGATTACGAGCAGTACTTC CASTRTEDYEQYF
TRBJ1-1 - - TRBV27 TGCGCAACCCGGGGGGGGACTTTCTCTATGAACACTGAAGCTTTCTTT CATRGGTFSMNTEAFF
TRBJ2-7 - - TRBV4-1 TGCGCCAGCAGCCACCTCGGGTCAGCCTCCTACGAGCAGTACTTC CASSHLGSASYEQYF
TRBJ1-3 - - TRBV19 TGTGCCAGTAGTGACCCCTGGGAGGTTTCTGGAAACACCATATATTTT CASSDPWEVSGNTIYF
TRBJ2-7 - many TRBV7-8 TGTGCCAGCAGCTCCACCTTCGCCATTGGCCCCCTTGGCGAGCAGTACTTC CASSSTFAIGPLGEQYF
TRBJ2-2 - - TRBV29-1 TGCAGCATCCCCCAGGGGAACGGGGAGCTGTTTTTT CSIPQGNGELFF
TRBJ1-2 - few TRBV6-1 TGTGCCAGCAGGGGTATTCAGGGTCGGCGGGGCTACACCTTC CASRGIQGRRGYTF
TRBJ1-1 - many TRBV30 TGTGCCTGGAGTGTCCACAGGATGAACACTGAAGCTTTCTTT CAWSVHRMNTEAFF